This T cell receptor (beta chain) was retrieved from a study of blood T cell repertoires in COVID-19. The wider study: From T cells, B-cell-depleted T cells, or PBMCs came the material, which was cDNA or gDNA.

Per the original data handling: Cell counts per sample came from amplifying reference gene primers. The assay was immunoSEQ multiplex PCR, and TCRdb's table has in-frame clones only and misses some. The D gene and trimming were derived from the DNA, and the V and J assignments and clone size from that table. The repertoire holds 90,000 to 95,000 clones, with 88% as singletons. The table lists this clone with a count of one. Germline assignment: CDR1 MDHEN and CDR2 SYDVKM. Between the trimmed V and J ends, which lost 4 bases and 4 bases, there was a span of 17 bases. This CDR3 region has 15 residues. Sequencing used peripheral blood. This chain connects TRBV28 to TRBJ2-7; the D gene is possibly TRBD2 (7 bases). This clonotype was sampled from a woman in her 70s with acute or convalescent COVID-19. CDR3: CASSYERGGRYEQYF. The DNA for the CDR3 is TGTGCCAGCAGTTATGAGAGGGGGGGGCGGTACGAGCAGTACTTC.